This passage covers 5 T cell receptor beta chains from one sample sequenced in a study of T cell repertoires in cytomegalovirus infection. TCRdb reprocessed the reads via MiXCR and lists one record per CDR3 protein. Of roughly 120,000 distinct CDR3 sequences detected, around 30% appear once; the ten largest clones hold roughly 50%. Their antigens remain unidentified. The specimen comprised CD8+ T cells from cultured PBMCs, sampled from culture after CMV antigen stimulation. These receptors originate from a human donor in good health (CMV status not recorded). Some clones in this sample may be carry-over from other donors' samples.

The genes are TRBV12-3 or TRBV12-4 and TRBJ2-3; 12 bases fit TRBD2. The ends lost 3 bases at V and 2 bases at J; junction bases unmatched: 3. The CDR3 is made up of 16 amino acids. The CDR3 DNA follows: TGTGCCAGCAGTTTCCTAGCGGGGGGGCTCACAGATACGCAGTATTTT. Translation: CASSFLAGGLTDTQYF.

This clonotype was counted many times. The CDR3 region has the DNA TGTGCCACCCAGGCAGGAACCGAGCAGTACTTC. Amino acid sequence: CATQAGTEQYF. This chain connects TRBV10-3 to TRBJ2-7; the D is unclear. The V gene lost 10 bases and the J gene lost 6 bases, with 13 bases spanning the gap. The germline gives CDR1 ENHRY, CDR2 SYGVKD. CDR3 length: 11 residues.

Regarding this clonotype: A much larger clone differs from this one at a single base, so this may be a read error. The chain joins TRBV7-2 to TRBJ2-1, with D tentatively TRBD2 (5 bases). Matching the DNA end better, TRBJ2-7 makes the J call doubtful. From germline, CDR1 is SGHTA and CDR2 FQGNSA. This CDR3 has 13 residues. The CDR3 region is CASSPEAGGEQYF. The CDR3 region has the DNA TGTGCCAGCAGCCCCGAGGCGGGCGGCGAGCAGTACTTC.

This clonotype was counted only a few times. One end of the junction varies from germline; a read error may be responsible. V is TRBV7-6 and J is TRBJ2-2; D remains unclear. Germline V lookup: CDR1 SGHVS, CDR2 FNYEAQ. This CDR3 is built from 13 residues. The CDR3 region has the DNA TGTGCTAGCAGCCCGCCGGACACCGGGGAGCTGTTTTTT. It yields the protein CASSPPDTGELFF.

This chain links TRBV7-3 with TRBJ2-1, with TRBD2 identical over 9 bases. Germline trimming cut 1 base from V and 2 bases from J; bases unmatched to any gene: 3. The CDR3 consists of 16 residues. Germline V gene lookup returns CDR1 SGHTA and CDR2 FQGTGA. CDR3 in DNA: TGTGCCAGCAGCTTAATGGGCGGGGGGGCCTACAATGAGCAGTTCTTC. Encoded protein: CASSLMGGGAYNEQFF.